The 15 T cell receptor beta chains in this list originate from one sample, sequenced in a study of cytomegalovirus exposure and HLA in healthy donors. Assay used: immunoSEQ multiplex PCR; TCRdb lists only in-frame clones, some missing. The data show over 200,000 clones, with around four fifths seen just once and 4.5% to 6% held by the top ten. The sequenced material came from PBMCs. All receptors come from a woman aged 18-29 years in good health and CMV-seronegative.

CDR3 DNA sequence: TGTGCCAGCAGTCTAACTTCTAGCACAGATACGCAGTATTTT. Its protein product is CASSLTSSTDTQYF. The chain employs TRBV27 and TRBJ2-3; no definite D call. V lost 5 bases and J lost 0, with 9 bases in between. CDR3 length equals 14 residues. Germline values: CDR1 MNHEY, CDR2 SMNVEV (reference sequence).

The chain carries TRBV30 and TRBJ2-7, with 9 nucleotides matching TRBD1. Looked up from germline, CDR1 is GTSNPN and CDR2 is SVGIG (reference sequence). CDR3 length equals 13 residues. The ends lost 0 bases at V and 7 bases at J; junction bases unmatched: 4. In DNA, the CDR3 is TGTGCCTGGAGTGTGGGACAGGGAGGAGAGCAGTACTTC. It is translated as CAWSVGQGGEQYF.

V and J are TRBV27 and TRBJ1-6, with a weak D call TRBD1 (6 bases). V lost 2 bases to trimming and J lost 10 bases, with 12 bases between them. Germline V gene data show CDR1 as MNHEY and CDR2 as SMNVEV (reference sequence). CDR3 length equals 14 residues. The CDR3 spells CASSLPGVGSPLHF. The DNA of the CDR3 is TGTGCCAGCAGTTTACCAGGGGTAGGGTCACCCCTCCACTTT.

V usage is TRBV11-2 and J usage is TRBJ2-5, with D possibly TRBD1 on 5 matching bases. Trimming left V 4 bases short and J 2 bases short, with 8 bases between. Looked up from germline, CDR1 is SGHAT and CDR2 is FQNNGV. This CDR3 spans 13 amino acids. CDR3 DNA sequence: TGTGCCAGCAGCTCCTCAGGGCAAGAGACCCAGTACTTC. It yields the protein CASSSSGQETQYF.

The DNA of the CDR3 is TGTGCCAGCAGCGAACCAGGGGGTAGCAATCAGCCCCAGCATTTT. Its translation: CASSEPGGSNQPQHF. The chain joins TRBV7-9 to TRBJ1-5, with 7 bases identical to TRBD1. J gave up 0 bases and V 5 bases, and 4 bases lay outside the gene matches. The CDR3 runs 15 residues. Per the germline V gene, CDR1 is SEHNR and CDR2 is FQNEAQ (reference sequence). Looking up the rest from reference TRBV7-9 and TRBJ1-5 gives the full variable domain: DTGVSQNPRHKITKRGQNVTFRCDPISEHNRLYWYRQTLGQGPEFLTYFQNEAQLEKSRLLSDRFSAERPKGSFSTLEIQRTEQGDSAMYLCASSEPGGSNQPQHFGDGTRLSIL.

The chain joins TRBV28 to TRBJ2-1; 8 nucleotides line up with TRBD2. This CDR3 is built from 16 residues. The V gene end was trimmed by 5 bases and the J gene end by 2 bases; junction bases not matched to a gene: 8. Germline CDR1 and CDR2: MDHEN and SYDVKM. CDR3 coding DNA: TGTGCCAGCAGTACCCGGAATAGCGGGGCCTACAATGAGCAGTTCTTC. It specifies CASSTRNSGAYNEQFF.

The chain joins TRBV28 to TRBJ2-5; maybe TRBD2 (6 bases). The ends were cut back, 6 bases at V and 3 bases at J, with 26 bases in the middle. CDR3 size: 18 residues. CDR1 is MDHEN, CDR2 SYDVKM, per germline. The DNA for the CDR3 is TGTGCCAGCAGCCCCTTCATCGACCTACCGGGAGCCGAAGAGACCCAGTACTTC. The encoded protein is CASSPFIDLPGAEETQYF.

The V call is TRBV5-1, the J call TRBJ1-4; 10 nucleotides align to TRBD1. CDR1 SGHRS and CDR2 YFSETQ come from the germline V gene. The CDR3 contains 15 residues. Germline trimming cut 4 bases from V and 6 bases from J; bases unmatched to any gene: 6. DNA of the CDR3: TGCGCCAGCAGCGAGACAGGGGGCCCTGATGAAAAACTGTTTTTT. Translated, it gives CASSETGGPDEKLFF.

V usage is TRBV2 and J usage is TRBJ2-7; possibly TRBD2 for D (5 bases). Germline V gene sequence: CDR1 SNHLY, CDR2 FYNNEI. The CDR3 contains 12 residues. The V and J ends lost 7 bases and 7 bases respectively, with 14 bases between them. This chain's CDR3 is CASILDGDEQYF. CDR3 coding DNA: TGTGCCAGCATTCTCGACGGGGATGAGCAGTACTTC. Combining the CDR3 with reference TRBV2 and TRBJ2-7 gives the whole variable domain EPEVTQTPSHQVTQMGQEVILRCVPISNHLYFYWYRQILGQKVEFLVSFYNNEISEKSEIFDDQFSVERPDGSNFTLKIRSTKLEDSAMYFCASILDGDEQYFGPGTRLTVT.

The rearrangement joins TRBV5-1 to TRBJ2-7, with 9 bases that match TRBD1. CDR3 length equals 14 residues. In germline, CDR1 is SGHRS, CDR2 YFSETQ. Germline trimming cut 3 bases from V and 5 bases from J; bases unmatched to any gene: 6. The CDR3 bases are TGCGCCAGCAGCTCCTCCGGGACAGGGAACGAGCAGTACTTC. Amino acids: CASSSSGTGNEQYF.

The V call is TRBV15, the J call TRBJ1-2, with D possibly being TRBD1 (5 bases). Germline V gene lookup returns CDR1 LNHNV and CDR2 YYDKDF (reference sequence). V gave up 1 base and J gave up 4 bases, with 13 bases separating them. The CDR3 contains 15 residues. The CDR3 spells CATSRVALGTYGYTF. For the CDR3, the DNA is TGTGCCACCAGCAGAGTCGCTCTGGGGACCTATGGCTACACCTTC.

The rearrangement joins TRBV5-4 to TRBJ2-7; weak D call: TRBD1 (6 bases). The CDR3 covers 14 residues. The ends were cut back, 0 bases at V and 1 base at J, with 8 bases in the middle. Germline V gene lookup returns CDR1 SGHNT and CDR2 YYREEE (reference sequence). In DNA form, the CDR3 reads TGTGCCAGCAGCTTGGAGGGGGTGTCCTACGAGCAGTACTTC. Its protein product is CASSLEGVSYEQYF.

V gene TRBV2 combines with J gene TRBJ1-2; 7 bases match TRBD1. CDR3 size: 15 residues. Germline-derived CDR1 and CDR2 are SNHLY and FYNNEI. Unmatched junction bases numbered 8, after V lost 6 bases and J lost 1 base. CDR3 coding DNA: TGTGCCAGCAGCAATAATCGACAGGGTAACTATGGCTACACCTTC. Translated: CASSNNRQGNYGYTF.

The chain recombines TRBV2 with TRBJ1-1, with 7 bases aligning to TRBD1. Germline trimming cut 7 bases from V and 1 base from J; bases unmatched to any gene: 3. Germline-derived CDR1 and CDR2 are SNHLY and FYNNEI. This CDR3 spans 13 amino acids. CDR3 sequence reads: CASTQGGNTEAFF. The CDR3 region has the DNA TGTGCCAGCACCCAGGGGGGGAACACTGAAGCTTTCTTT.

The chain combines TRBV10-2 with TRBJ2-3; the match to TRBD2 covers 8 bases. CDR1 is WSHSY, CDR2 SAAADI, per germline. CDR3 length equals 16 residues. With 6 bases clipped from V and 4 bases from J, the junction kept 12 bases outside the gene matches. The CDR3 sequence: CASSRTAGGDADTQYF. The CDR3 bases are TGCGCCAGCAGCCGCACGGCGGGAGGCGACGCAGATACGCAGTATTTT.